The T cell receptor beta chain under discussion was sequenced for a study of control samples from healthy donors and cancer patients. Trimming removed 2 bases at V and 0 bases at J, with 11 bases between. The germline V gene encodes CDR1 GTSNPN and CDR2 SVGIG (reference sequence). CDR3 length: 16 residues. This clone was detected once. Some clones are missing from TCRdb's copy, which holds only in-frame ones; the method was immunoSEQ multiplex PCR. This sample yields about 86,000 clones, of which approximately 88% are seen a single time; about 9.5% belongs to the top ten. This receptor was identified in a woman aged 45-60 years with colorectal cancer. This chain joins TRBV30 and TRBJ2-6; D possibly corresponds to TRBD1 (5 bases). Material: PBMCs. The CDR3 region is CAWSQTTASGANVLTF. The CDR3 DNA is TGTGCCTGGAGTCAAACGACAGCCTCTGGGGCCAACGTCCTGACTTTC.